Listed below are T cell receptor beta chains from one sample, sequenced in a study of monozygotic twins with inflammatory bowel disease. From the 5' RACE reads, TCRdb lists one entry per CDR3 protein and no DNA. The sample totals a few hundred thousand distinct CDR3 sequences. Sequencing was performed on blood. All receptors come from a human donor with ulcerative colitis or Crohn's disease, or a healthy co-twin of an affected twin (not recorded which). Each CDR3 is given with its conserved first and last residue. The order of the fields is V gene, J gene, CDR3 protein.

TRBV7-2	TRBJ1-1	CASSLGTAEAFF
TRBV5-5	TRBJ1-2	CASSSDSTNYGYTF
TRBV28	TRBJ2-7	CASGGLTYEQYF
TRBV5-1	TRBJ1-2	CASSLEWRDIRYGYTF
TRBV30	TRBJ2-3	CAWSVTGYLGDTQYF
TRBV2	TRBJ2-1	CASIVAGQTYNEQFF
TRBV9	TRBJ2-7	CASSGSRAYEQYF
TRBV7-9	TRBJ2-7	CASSLLAGGPNEQYF
TRBV20-1	TRBJ1-6	CSARDLKDGSYSNSPLHF
TRBV3-1	TRBJ2-7	CASSQAHRGGPYEQYF
TRBV28	TRBJ2-7	CASSLVRGYRYF
TRBV10-3	TRBJ2-1	CAIAQEQDAQLNEQFF
TRBV7-2	TRBJ2-7	CASSLFNRDYNEQYF
TRBV5-1	TRBJ2-7	CASSVGADEQYF
TRBV4-3	TRBJ1-4	CASSQDDGEMFF
TRBV24-1	TRBJ2-3	CATSDLQSASTDTQYF
TRBV19	TRBJ1-1	CARGTGGGTEAFF
TRBV20-1	TRBJ2-7	CSASLLGASGLAGGIHEQYF
TRBV27	TRBJ1-1	CASSFRIGTATFF
TRBV6-5	TRBJ2-3	CASQASTDTQYF
TRBV7-2	TRBJ2-6	CASSSRWGAGANVLTF
TRBV12-3/TRBV12-4	TRBJ2-3	CASSFPDSQGTQYF
TRBV6-5	TRBJ2-1	CASSYSDRGNNEQFF
TRBV27	TRBJ2-3	CASGYSGRSTDTQYF
TRBV28	TRBJ2-5	CASRWQVQETQYF
TRBV6-2/TRBV6-3	TRBJ1-1	CASSNRGGRTEAFF
TRBV18	TRBJ1-5	CASSPLHRDQPQHF
TRBV4-1	TRBJ1-2	CASSQDMSVGARTYGYTF
TRBV12-3/TRBV12-4	TRBJ2-7	CASSPLNIYEQYF
TRBV19	TRBJ2-7	CASSRTVGEQYF
TRBV14	TRBJ2-6	CASSQDAGYRANVLTF
TRBV7-2	TRBJ1-6	CASSQQGQALGSPLHF
TRBV15	TRBJ2-7	CATSRTLVTGANPYEQYF
TRBV24-1	TRBJ1-2	CATSDTGQNYGYTF
TRBV14	TRBJ2-1	CASSQMGGGEQFF
TRBV11-2	TRBJ2-3	CASRTTRRETDTQYF
TRBV12-3/TRBV12-4	TRBJ2-7	CASSWTRAYEQYF
TRBV4-3	TRBJ2-1	CASSQEAAGGINEQFF
TRBV6-5	TRBJ2-3	CASSYSMPYTDTQYF
TRBV7-2	TRBJ2-4	CASNTGSQNIQYF
TRBV3-1	TRBJ2-4	CASSQVDIQYF
TRBV29-1	TRBJ2-7	CSVGPQGLGSYEQYF
TRBV7-6	TRBJ2-7	CASSLAGTGSFEQYF
TRBV10-3	TRBJ2-3	CAISEPALTTDTQYF
TRBV6-5	TRBJ2-7	CASRYSGTLTYEQYF
TRBV6-1	TRBJ1-6	CASSRTGSYNSPLHF
TRBV7-9	TRBJ1-5	CASSFREGQPQHF
TRBV5-6	TRBJ1-1	CASSPGQLLNTEAFF
TRBV9	TRBJ1-1	CASSVARQGASGTEAFF
TRBV27	TRBJ2-7	CASSPRTGKYEQYF
TRBV12-3/TRBV12-4	TRBJ1-5	CASSFRPDQPQHF
TRBV27	TRBJ2-1	CASSLGAAGAFNEQFF